This record covers a single T cell receptor beta chain. The CDR3 contains 13 residues. The germline gives CDR1 MGHRA, CDR2 YSYEKL. V was cut by 0 bases and J by 7 bases, with 10 bases left in between. Library preparation for TCR beta used quantitative 5'-RACE with molecular barcodes. TCRdb reanalysed the 5' RACE reads using MiXCR and keeps one entry per CDR3 protein. The table records some 30,000 distinct CDR3 sequences, 14% of them present only once. These data are taken from a study of CD8 T cells in ankylosing spondylitis. The sequencing input was blood. The rearrangement uses TRBV4-1 and TRBJ2-7; D not resolved. The TCR comes from a male donor with ankylosing spondylitis or in good health (not recorded which). The CDR3 nucleotides are TGCGCCAGCAGCCAAGAAACAAGGAGAGAGCAGTACTTC. Translating it yields CASSQETRREQYF.